Listed below are T cell receptor beta chains from one sample, sequenced in a study of shared clonotypes between healthy human individuals. The assay was immunoSEQ multiplex PCR, and TCRdb's table has in-frame clones only and misses some. This repertoire shows over a million clones, about 80% found once; its top ten account for approximately 1.5%. The sequenced material came from memory CD4+ T cells sorted from blood. Receptors were obtained from a man in his late teens or twenties in good health. CDR3s leave out the opening cysteine and the closing phenylalanine or tryptophan. Fields, in order: clone size, J gene, V gene, CDR3 protein. Some rows have no size entry. The others give once, few or many, or a class for an expanded clone.

>.|TRBJ2-5|TRBV7-9
ASSPGGGGGYQETQY
>.|TRBJ1-5|TRBV30
AWGPPGQGYQPQH
>.|TRBJ1-3|TRBV30
AWNTGTRNTIY
>.|TRBJ1-3|TRBV4-1
ASSQLAGTGSGNTIY
>.|TRBJ2-7|TRBV30
AWSDREEQY
>.|TRBJ1-6|TRBV5-1
ASSAGNSPLH
>.|TRBJ2-7|TRBV7-2
ASSPSGGSYEQY
>once|TRBJ1-5|TRBV7-9
ASSRTDENQPQH
>many|TRBJ1-5|TRBV2
ASSGQGQDPPQH
>.|TRBJ1-6|TRBV28
ASSRQGLNSPLH
>.|TRBJ2-3|TRBV5-6
ASSLTSGAVGTQY
>.|TRBJ2-7|TRBV5-1
ASSLGSVGGDEQY
>.|TRBJ2-5|TRBV6-6
ASSYSGGSETQY
>.|TRBJ2-7|TRBV7-6
ASAHMGAYEQY
>.|TRBJ1-5|TRBV19
ASSVAVYSNQPQH
>.|TRBJ2-7|TRBV4-3
ASSPARRAG
>.|TRBJ2-7|TRBV29-1
SGTLGGEQY
>.|TRBJ2-2|TRBV10-3
AIPGKNTGELF
>.|TRBJ1-2|TRBV2
ASSEEQGNYGYT
>once|TRBJ2-3|TRBV10-3
AISGTSGVTDTQY
>.|TRBJ1-2|TRBV2
ASSGTFYGYT
>.|TRBJ2-7|TRBV4-2
ASSQDLGAGGLGEQY
>.|TRBJ1-3|TRBV19
ASSIGRSGNTIY
>many|TRBJ1-6|TRBV28
ASSFRTYNSPLH
>.|TRBJ1-1|TRBV5-1
ASSGAVSSGTGGTEAF
>once|TRBJ2-1|TRBV7-2
ASSLSGTVYNEQF
>.|TRBJ2-6|TRBV16
ASSQYSQANVLT
>.|TRBJ2-1|TRBV5-4
ASWSSRGPYNEQF
>.|TRBJ2-7|TRBV5-5
ASSEMTPIYEQY
>.|TRBJ1-1|TRBV5-5
ASSFTDRSTEAF
>.|TRBJ1-2|TRBV30
AWRDRGGNYGYT
>.|TRBJ2-2|TRBV5-1
ASSVQLFNTGELF